The 29 T cell receptor beta chains listed next were all sequenced from one sample in a study of cytomegalovirus exposure and HLA in healthy donors. It was with 60 Vbeta and 13 Jbeta primers that the PCR ran. TCRdb keeps only in-frame clones here, not all; method: immunoSEQ multiplex PCR. The data show approximately 170,000 clones, under 85% seen once. Material for sequencing was PBMCs. All receptors come from a woman aged 18-29 years in good health and CMV-seronegative.

This chain links TRBV9 with TRBJ1-5, with D perhaps TRBD1 (6 bases). The CDR3 is 17 amino acids. The V gene's germline CDR1 is SGDLS and CDR2 YYNGEE. Trimming removed 6 bases at V and 7 bases at J, with 26 bases between. The chain's CDR3 is CASTPLIKWGQGQPQHF. CDR3 DNA: TGTGCCAGCACTCCGCTCATAAAATGGGGGCAAGGGCAGCCCCAGCATTTT.

DNA for the CDR3: TGTGCCAGCAGCTTACTGAGCTCCTATAATTCACCCCTCCACTTT. Protein sequence: CASSLLSSYNSPLHF. This chain joins TRBV7-2 and TRBJ1-6, with D uncertain. Germline V lookup: CDR1 SGHTA, CDR2 FQGNSA. The CDR3 covers 15 residues. Between the trimmed V and J ends, which lost 2 bases and 0 bases, there was a span of 5 bases.

This clone has a handful of counts. The chain links TRBV5-1 to TRBJ1-1; D is perhaps TRBD1 (6 bases). Germline V gene sequence: CDR1 SGHRS, CDR2 YFSETQ. The V and J ends lost 2 bases and 5 bases respectively, with 10 bases between them. The CDR3 is 13 residues long. The CDR3 sequence: CASSLQGSTEAFF. The CDR3 region has the DNA TGCGCCAGCAGCTTACAGGGTTCGACTGAAGCTTTCTTT.

J is TRBJ2-7 and V is TRBV18; 11 bases align to TRBD1. Germline assignment: CDR1 KGHSH and CDR2 LQKENI. The CDR3 runs 15 residues. V dropped 4 bases and J dropped 2; count of bases not matched to a gene: 4. The chain's CDR3 is CASSLPGQGAYEQYF. CDR3 DNA sequence: TGTGCCAGCTCACTTCCGGGACAGGGGGCCTACGAGCAGTACTTC. The complete variable domain, with remaining parts taken from reference TRBV18 and TRBJ2-7, reads NAGVMQNPRHLVRRRGQEARLRCSPMKGHSHVYWYRQLPEEGLKFMVYLQKENIIDESGMPKERFSAEFPKEGPSILRIQQVVRGDSAAYFCASSLPGQGAYEQYFGPGTRLTVT.

This clone turned up a few times. The genes are TRBV5-1 and TRBJ2-3; 11 nucleotides line up with TRBD2. CDR1 and CDR2 (germline): SGHRS, YFSETQ. J gave up 4 bases and V 4 bases, and 8 bases lay outside the gene matches. This CDR3 region has 16 residues. CDR3 bases: TGCGCCAGCAGCCTGAGACGTAGCGGGGGGGCAGATACGCAGTATTTT. It translates to CASSLRRSGGADTQYF.

V is TRBV28 and J is TRBJ1-2; D gene uncertain. V was pared by 11 bases and J by 2 bases, with 18 bases between. This CDR3 spans 14 amino acids. The germline gives CDR1 MDHEN, CDR2 SYDVKM. This CDR3 reads CAVLPGSVNYGYTF. The CDR3 nucleotides read TGTGCCGTACTCCCAGGTTCGGTCAACTATGGCTACACCTTC.

This chain's CDR3 is CASSPTGPPIQYF. The CDR3 DNA follows: TGTGCCAGCAGTCCCACCGGTCCCCCCATTCAGTACTTC. The chain has TRBV7-2 and TRBJ2-4; D is uncertain. The CDR3 has 13 residues. CDR1 and CDR2 from the germline V gene are SGHTA and FQGNSA. Trimming removed 6 bases at V and 9 bases at J, with 15 bases between.

V gene TRBV30 combines with J gene TRBJ1-4; D might be TRBD1 (5 bases). The CDR3 totals 12 residues. Trimming removed 2 bases from V and 5 bases from J, with 6 bases in between. Per the germline V gene, CDR1 is GTSNPN and CDR2 is SVGIG (reference sequence). The CDR3 here is CAWSRTNEKLFF. As DNA, the CDR3 is TGTGCCTGGAGTCGGACAAATGAAAAACTGTTTTTT.

The chain has TRBV19 and TRBJ1-1; D uncertain. The CDR3 runs 14 residues. V lost 3 bases to trimming and J lost 1 base, with 9 bases between them. Germline assignment: CDR1 LNHDA and CDR2 SQIVND (reference sequence). The CDR3 DNA reads as TGTGCCAGTAGTATGAACAGACCGAACACTGAAGCTTTCTTT. Amino acid sequence: CASSMNRPNTEAFF.

The rearrangement links TRBV11-2 to TRBJ2-2; 8 bases are a match to TRBD1. The CDR3 totals 15 residues. Trimming took 2 bases from V and 5 from J; bases not matched to a gene: 4. Germline CDR1 is SGHAT and CDR2 is FQNNGV. This chain's CDR3 is CASSLTGGGTGELFF. The CDR3 region has the DNA TGTGCCAGCAGCTTAACAGGGGGAGGAACCGGGGAGCTGTTTTTT.

The J gene is TRBJ1-1, the V gene TRBV6-5; D is undetermined. The CDR3 has 13 amino acids. Trimming removed 2 bases from V and 4 bases from J, with 8 bases in between. CDR1 and CDR2 (germline): MNHEY, SVGAGI. CDR3 coding DNA: TGTGCCAGCAGTTACCATTGGAGCACTGAAGCTTTCTTT. Encoded protein: CASSYHWSTEAFF.

The chain has TRBV5-6 and TRBJ2-7; 10 bases match TRBD1. The CDR3 runs 15 residues. The germline V gene has CDR1 SGHDT and CDR2 YYEEEE. The V segment lost 4 bases and the J segment 4 bases; nucleotides outside the gene matches: 8. CDR3 in DNA: TGTGCCAGCAGCAAACCGGGACAGGGGCATTACGAGCAGTACTTC. Its translation is CASSKPGQGHYEQYF.

The chain employs TRBV9 and TRBJ1-3; TRBD1 might be the D (5 bases). CDR1 is SGDLS and CDR2 is YYNGEE in the germline V gene. The CDR3 totals 15 residues. Trimming took 4 bases from V and 4 from J, leaving 15 bases between them. The CDR3 spells CASSRSREAGNTIYF. CDR3 bases: TGTGCCAGCAGCCGATCCAGGGAAGCCGGAAACACCATATATTTT.

The V gene is TRBV7-6, the J gene TRBJ2-3, with a weak D call TRBD2 (6 bases). Germline loops: CDR1 SGHVS, CDR2 FNYEAQ. The CDR3 spans 13 residues. The V gene lost 3 bases and the J gene lost 4 bases, with 8 bases spanning the gap. Here the CDR3 reads CASSLAGSDTQYF. The CDR3 nucleotides are TGTGCCAGCAGCTTGGCGGGGTCAGATACGCAGTATTTT. The full variable domain, in which reference TRBV7-6 and TRBJ2-3 provide the parts outside the CDR3, is GAGVSQSPRYKVTKRGQDVALRCDPISGHVSLYWYRQALGQGPEFLTYFNYEAQQDKSGLPNDRFSAERPEGSISTLTIQRTEQRDSAMYRCASSLAGSDTQYFGPGTRLTVL.

The chain combines TRBV28 with TRBJ1-6; a possible D gene is TRBD1 (5 bases). Trimming took 4 bases from V and 8 from J, leaving 18 bases between them. CDR1 and CDR2 from the germline V gene are MDHEN and SYDVKM. The length of the CDR3 is 16 residues. The CDR3 bases are TGTGCCAGCAGTTCCAACCTTCAGGGATACGATTCACCCCTCCACTTT. It codes for CASSSNLQGYDSPLHF.

V is TRBV15 and J is TRBJ1-6, with a possible D match to TRBD1 (5 bases). The V and J ends lost 8 bases and 5 bases respectively, with 10 bases between them. Germline CDR1 LNHNV, CDR2 YYDKDF (reference sequence). The CDR3 totals 13 residues. DNA of the CDR3: TGTGCCACCGGACAAGCTGATAATTCACCCCTCCACTTT. It yields the protein CATGQADNSPLHF.

The chain recombines TRBV28 with TRBJ1-1; 9 nucleotides align to TRBD1. The V and J ends lost 4 bases and 4 bases, in that order; junction bases with no gene match: 7. Germline CDR1 reads MDHEN; CDR2 reads SYDVKM. The CDR3 spans 15 residues. This chain's CDR3 is CASSSTSTGGTEAFF. CDR3 in DNA: TGTGCCAGCAGTTCCACATCGACAGGGGGCACTGAAGCTTTCTTT.

V and J are TRBV5-6 and TRBJ1-2; 7 nucleotides align to TRBD1. With 4 bases clipped from V and 5 bases from J, the junction kept 14 bases outside the gene matches. The CDR3 spans 16 residues. Germline V CDR1 and CDR2: SGHDT, YYEEEE. CDR3 DNA: TGTGCCAGCAGCCGCCCGTCGACAGGGCTGCGGTATGGCTACACCTTC. Residues: CASSRPSTGLRYGYTF.

This chain's CDR3 is CASSYDLEGESYEQYF. The DNA of the CDR3 is TGTGCCAGCAGCTACGACTTGGAGGGAGAAAGCTACGAGCAGTACTTC. The chain employs TRBV6-5 and TRBJ2-7, with D possibly being TRBD2 (6 bases). Germline CDR1 is MNHEY and CDR2 is SVGAGI. This CDR3 is 16 amino acids long. V lost 6 bases and J lost 3, with 21 bases in between.

This chain connects TRBV28 to TRBJ1-1; 7 nucleotides align to TRBD1. Germline values: CDR1 MDHEN, CDR2 SYDVKM. The CDR3 consists of 16 residues. V was pared by 2 bases and J by 0 bases, with 6 bases of the junction left unmatched. CDR3 coding DNA: TGTGCCAGCAGTTTAAGGACAGGCCCTATGAACACTGAAGCTTTCTTT. Amino acid sequence: CASSLRTGPMNTEAFF.

The gene calls are TRBV28 and TRBJ1-2, with TRBD1 identical over 7 bases. The CDR3 totals 13 residues. Germline CDR1 reads MDHEN; CDR2 reads SYDVKM. The trim removed 6 bases at V and 2 bases at J, leaving 3 bases unmatched. The DNA for the CDR3 is TGTGCCAGCAGCCCGACAGGGAACTATGGCTACACCTTC. Translating gives CASSPTGNYGYTF.

The V gene is TRBV5-1, the J gene TRBJ1-1; D unclear. The CDR3 length is 11 residues. CDR1 and CDR2 (germline): SGHRS, YFSETQ. Trimming shortened V by 0 bases and J by 8 bases, and 5 bases separated the two germline ends. CDR3: CASSLGQEAFF. The CDR3 DNA sequence: TGCGCCAGCAGCTTGGGCCAGGAAGCTTTCTTT.

Remarks on this clone: The same CDR3 can be traced to other DNA sequences in this sample. The chain carries TRBV19 and TRBJ1-2, with 7 bases aligning to TRBD1. CDR3 size: 12 residues. V was pared by 5 bases and J by 5 bases, with 2 bases of the junction left unmatched. CDR1 is LNHDA and CDR2 is SQIVND in the germline V gene (reference sequence). The CDR3 reads CASSRQGYGYTF. In nucleotides, the CDR3 is TGTGCCAGTAGTCGACAGGGATATGGCTACACCTTC.

This chain joins TRBV6-5 and TRBJ2-3; TRBD2 matches at 7 bases. The CDR3 length is 14 residues. The V gene's germline CDR1 is MNHEY and CDR2 SVGAGI. The V segment lost 6 bases and the J segment 1 base; nucleotides outside the gene matches: 4. The CDR3 DNA reads as TGTGCCAGCAGGGCTAGCGGAGGCACAGATACGCAGTATTTT. Translating gives CASRASGGTDTQYF.

J is TRBJ2-3 and V is TRBV2; TRBD2 aligns across 7 bases. The germline gives CDR1 SNHLY, CDR2 FYNNEI. The CDR3 runs to 13 residues. In DNA form, the CDR3 reads TGTGCGAGAAAGGCGGGAGAGGCAGATACGCAGTATTTT. Translating gives CARKAGEADTQYF.

The J gene is TRBJ1-3, the V gene TRBV29-1; D unresolved. There are 12 residues in the CDR3. Germline values: CDR1 SQVTM, CDR2 ANQGSEA. Deletions cut 4 bases from V and 0 bases from J, with 4 bases between. The chain's CDR3 is CSVASSGNTIYF. Written as DNA, the CDR3 is TGCAGCGTTGCCAGCTCTGGAAACACCATATATTTT.

The chain links TRBV2 to TRBJ1-5; no definite D call. CDR3 size: 13 residues. V was shortened by 7 bases and J by 1 base, with 8 bases between the two germline ends. Germline CDR1 SNHLY, CDR2 FYNNEI. The DNA for the CDR3 is TGTGCCAGCACCCCACAAAGCAATCAGCCCCAGCATTTT. It is translated as CASTPQSNQPQHF. The full variable domain, rest sourced from reference TRBV2 and TRBJ1-5, is EPEVTQTPSHQVTQMGQEVILRCVPISNHLYFYWYRQILGQKVEFLVSFYNNEISEKSEIFDDQFSVERPDGSNFTLKIRSTKLEDSAMYFCASTPQSNQPQHFGDGTRLSIL.

The rearrangement joins TRBV27 to TRBJ2-1, with 8 bases aligning to TRBD1. The CDR3 is made up of 15 amino acids. From germline, CDR1 is MNHEY and CDR2 SMNVEV (reference sequence). Germline trimming cut 5 bases from V and 9 bases from J; bases unmatched to any gene: 12. CDR3 nucleotides: TGTGCCAGCAGTCCCCCCGGGACAGGCCGGGGTGAGCAGTTCTTC. Translation gives CASSPPGTGRGEQFF.

The chain uses TRBV7-9 and TRBJ2-2; 10 positions agree with TRBD2. Germline CDR1 reads SEHNR; CDR2 reads FQNEAQ (reference sequence). The junction had 9 bases not matched to a gene; V was cut back by 8 bases and J by 3 bases. This CDR3 comprises 16 residues. Here the CDR3 reads CASAAYSGRDTGELFF. In DNA form, the CDR3 reads TGTGCCAGCGCAGCCTACAGCGGGAGGGACACCGGGGAGCTGTTTTTT.